This T cell receptor beta chain comes out of a study of blood T cell repertoires in COVID-19. CDR1 SGHTA and CDR2 FQGTGA come from the germline V gene. With 5 bases removed from V and 8 bases from J, the gap between germline ends came to 12 bases. The CDR3 runs 13 residues. Only in-frame clones appear in the TCRdb table, and some are missing; sequencing was by immunoSEQ multiplex PCR. This table holds around 190,000 clones, roughly 88% found once. Material: PBMCs or T cells enriched from blood (not recorded which). The rearrangement uses TRBV7-3 and TRBJ1-4; D is ambiguous. The clonotype comes from a woman aged 18-29 years who had recovered from COVID-19. This CDR3 is CASSAVVGEKLFF. The DNA for the CDR3 is TGTGCCAGCAGCGCTGTTGTGGGCGAAAAACTGTTTTTT. The full variable domain, completed using reference TRBV7-3 and TRBJ1-4, is GAGVSQTPSNKVTEKGKYVELRCDPISGHTALYWYRQSLGQGPEFLIYFQGTGAADDSGLPNDRFFAVRPEGSVSTLKIQRTERGDSAVYLCASSAVVGEKLFFGSGTQLSVL.